One sample yielded the 25 T cell receptor beta chains listed below, sequenced in a study of T-cell memory formation after mild COVID-19. MiXCR, applied by TCRdb to the 5' RACE reads, yields one record per CDR3 protein. This sample has more than 250,000 distinct CDR3 sequences, with 15% to 20% found just once. Sequenced: PBMCs or a T cell subset sorted from them (not recorded which). The receptors originated from a man aged 18-30 years who had mild COVID-19 (a few samples of this study predate the infection). Cell type and time point are not known.

There are a few counts of this clonotype. The V and J genes are TRBV20-1 and TRBJ1-5, with TRBD1 as a possible D gene (5 bases). The CDR3 totals 14 residues. In germline, CDR1 is DFQATT, CDR2 SNEGSKA (reference sequence). The V and J ends lost 6 bases and 9 bases respectively, with 21 bases between them. CDR3 loop: CSASLRGRLRPQHF. CDR3 nucleotides: TGCAGTGCCAGCCTCCGGGGCCGTCTTCGGCCCCAGCATTTT.

Turning to this clonotype: Germline is not matched at one junction end, which may reflect a read error. The chain carries TRBV5-5 and TRBJ1-4; D unclear. This CDR3 region has 19 residues. CDR1 and CDR2 from the germline V gene are SGHKS and YYEKEE (reference sequence). The CDR3, as DNA: TGTGCCAGCAGCGTGGACCGGGATTCCACCCGGAGTTCTAAAGAAAAACTGTTTTTT. Its translation: CASSVDRDSTRSSKEKLFF.

This clonotype was detected ten times or more. The chain recombines TRBV19 with TRBJ2-1; 11 nucleotides agree with TRBD1. The V and J ends lost 5 bases and 6 bases, in that order; junction bases with no gene match: 6. CDR3 size: 15 residues. The germline V gene encodes CDR1 LNHDA and CDR2 SQIVND (reference sequence). CDR3 nucleotide sequence: TGTGCCAGTAGTCCTGGGACAGGGGGTGGCAATGAGCAGTTCTTC. Amino acid sequence: CASSPGTGGGNEQFF. Together with reference TRBV19 and TRBJ2-1, the CDR3 gives the full variable domain: DGGITQSPKYLFRKEGQNVTLSCEQNLNHDAMYWYRQDPGQGLRLIYYSQIVNDFQKGDIAEGYSVSREKKESFPLTVTSAQKNPTAFYLCASSPGTGGGNEQFFGPGTRLTVL.

This clonotype was detected only a few times. This chain uses TRBV4-2 with TRBJ1-1; possibly TRBD1 for D (6 bases). The V end lost 4 bases, the J end lost 1 base, and 16 bases lay between the germline ends. The CDR3 extends over 16 amino acids. The germline CDR1 and CDR2 sequences are LGHNA and YNFKEQ. CDR3 nucleotide sequence: TGTGCCAGCAGCCGTGGGACAAATGAGGGGAACACTGAAGCTTTCTTT. It codes for CASSRGTNEGNTEAFF.

This clonotype was observed at least ten times. The chain uses TRBV28 and TRBJ1-2; no firm D call. The CDR3 has 12 amino acids. The V gene's germline CDR1 is MDHEN and CDR2 SYDVKM. Trimming took 2 bases from V and 5 from J, leaving 6 bases between them. Written as DNA, the CDR3 is TGTGCCAGCAGTTTAATGGGGTATGGCTACACCTTC. Amino acid sequence: CASSLMGYGYTF.

There are a few counts of this clonotype. V gene TRBV15 combines with J gene TRBJ1-4; D unresolved. Germline CDR1 and CDR2: LNHNV and YYDKDF (reference sequence). V was trimmed by 8 bases and J by 7 bases, leaving 14 bases between them. The CDR3 consists of 13 residues. The CDR3 coding sequence is TGTGCCACCCATGGCGGTTCTCTTGAAAAACTGTTTTTT. Translated, it gives CATHGGSLEKLFF.

J is TRBJ2-7 and V is TRBV11-2; D is perhaps TRBD2 (5 bases). Trimming pared 4 bases from V and 0 bases from J, leaving 13 bases between. Germline V lookup: CDR1 SGHAT, CDR2 FQNNGV. The CDR3 consists of 15 residues. In DNA form, the CDR3 reads TGTGCCAGCAGCTCGACCCCGGGGAGCTCCTACGAGCAGTACTTC. Translating gives CASSSTPGSSYEQYF.

The chain employs TRBV4-1 and TRBJ1-3; D possibly corresponds to TRBD1 (5 bases). The CDR3 consists of 17 residues. V dropped 0 bases and J dropped 3 bases, with 15 bases sitting between them. CDR1 and CDR2 from the germline V gene are MGHRA and YSYEKL. The CDR3 protein is CASSQDSVTGGGNTIYF. The CDR3 DNA reads as TGCGCCAGCAGCCAAGATAGTGTCACAGGAGGTGGAAACACCATATATTTT.

The chain employs TRBV7-9 and TRBJ2-6, with TRBD1 as a possible D gene (6 bases). Germline V gene sequence: CDR1 SEHNR, CDR2 FQNEAQ (reference sequence). The V end was cut by 6 bases, the J end by 0 bases, with 18 bases between. The CDR3 is 18 residues long. CDR3 region: CASSLTSGQRSGANVLTF. The CDR3 DNA follows: TGTGCCAGCAGTCTTACCTCAGGACAGCGCTCTGGGGCCAACGTCCTGACTTTC.

V is TRBV6-2 or TRBV6-3 and J is TRBJ2-5, with 10 nucleotides matching TRBD1. This CDR3 has 13 residues. The germline V gene has CDR1 MNHEY and CDR2 SVGEGT. V dropped 2 bases and J dropped 14; count of bases not matched to a gene: 8. The CDR3 sequence: CASSYQDRGSTYF. The CDR3, as DNA: TGTGCCAGCAGTTACCAGGACAGGGGGTCGACCTACTTC.

This clonotype came up a few times. The chain carries TRBV18 and TRBJ1-1; TRBD1 might be the D (5 bases). V lost 2 bases to trimming and J lost 2 bases, with 9 bases between them. CDR1 and CDR2 from the germline V gene are KGHSH and LQKENI. The CDR3 length is 14 residues. CDR3 bases: TGTGCCAGCTCACCATATGGGGGAAACACTGAAGCTTTCTTT. It translates to CASSPYGGNTEAFF.

The chain combines TRBV7-6 with TRBJ2-1; TRBD2 aligns across 9 bases. The germline CDR1 and CDR2 sequences are SGHVS and FNYEAQ. The CDR3 runs to 16 residues. The V segment lost 3 bases and the J segment 4 bases; nucleotides outside the gene matches: 7. The CDR3 bases are TGTGCCAGCAGCTTTGGCGGGGGGGCGAGGTACAATGAGCAGTTCTTC. Encoded protein: CASSFGGGARYNEQFF.

This clonotype was observed a handful of times. This chain links TRBV12-3 or TRBV12-4 with TRBJ2-1; no firm D call. This CDR3 is built from 15 residues. With 2 bases removed from V and 8 bases from J, the gap between germline ends came to 16 bases. The CDR3 protein is CASSLLAISADEQFF. The CDR3 DNA sequence: TGTGCCAGCAGTTTATTGGCCATCTCGGCGGATGAGCAGTTCTTC.

V gene TRBV11-2 combines with J gene TRBJ2-2; D not resolved. There are 16 residues in the CDR3. Germline V CDR1 and CDR2: SGHAT, FQNNGV. V dropped 1 base and J dropped 4 bases, with 13 bases sitting between them. The CDR3: CASSLALGGGTGELFF. The CDR3 nucleotides read TGTGCCAGCAGCTTAGCCCTTGGCGGCGGCACCGGGGAGCTGTTTTTT.

The V gene is TRBV7-6, the J gene TRBJ2-2, with 8 bases aligning to TRBD2. CDR1 is SGHVS and CDR2 is FNYEAQ in the germline V gene. V shed 3 bases, J shed 5 bases, and the junction held 8 bases outside the gene matches. The CDR3 length is 16 residues. CDR3 protein: CASSFRPGLGTGELFF. DNA for the CDR3: TGTGCCAGCAGCTTTAGGCCGGGACTAGGAACCGGGGAGCTGTTTTTT.

This clonotype has just a few counts. The chain has TRBV2 and TRBJ2-3; the match to TRBD2 covers 10 bases. This CDR3 comprises 15 residues. The germline gives CDR1 SNHLY, CDR2 FYNNEI. J lost 5 bases, V lost 5 bases, and 7 bases had no gene match. DNA for the CDR3: TGTGCCAGCAGTTTACTAGCGGGGAAAGGAGATACGCAGTATTTT. Protein product: CASSLLAGKGDTQYF.

This clonotype has more than one count but fewer than ten. This rearrangement joins TRBV14 to TRBJ1-2; 9 bases are a match to TRBD1. Germline loops: CDR1 SGHDN, CDR2 FVKESK. The CDR3 has 16 amino acids. Trimming removed 2 bases from V and 8 bases from J; junction bases left unmatched: 12. The CDR3 spells CASSQQLTGGRWGYTF. The CDR3 region has the DNA TGTGCCAGCAGCCAACAGTTAACAGGGGGCCGGTGGGGCTACACCTTC.

This clonotype has at least ten counts. The chain joins TRBV7-6 to TRBJ2-1; no clear D. V gave up 1 base and J gave up 5 bases, with 6 bases separating them. Germline loops: CDR1 SGHVS, CDR2 FNYEAQ. The CDR3 is made up of 13 amino acids. CDR3 sequence (DNA): TGTGCCAGCAGCTTAGACACCGACAATGAGCAGTTCTTC. Translated, it gives CASSLDTDNEQFF.

This clonotype was counted a few times. This chain links TRBV4-1 with TRBJ1-2, with 8 bases fitting TRBD1. The germline V gene encodes CDR1 MGHRA and CDR2 YSYEKL. V dropped 3 bases and J dropped 6; count of bases not matched to a gene: 6. The CDR3 length is 14 residues. CDR3 nucleotide sequence: TGCGCCAGCAGCCAGCTGGACAGGGAGAATGGCTACACCTTC. Protein sequence: CASSQLDRENGYTF.

The V gene is TRBV7-3, the J gene TRBJ1-6, with D unclear. Germline V gene data show CDR1 as SGHTA and CDR2 as FQGTGA. The V end was cut by 3 bases, the J end by 7 bases, with 10 bases between. The CDR3 sequence is 14 residues long. DNA of the CDR3: TGTGCCAGCAGCTTTGGTGTATGGAATTCACCCCTCCACTTT. This sequence encodes CASSFGVWNSPLHF.

The chain has TRBV20-1 and TRBJ1-1; the match to TRBD1 covers 7 bases. Germline CDR1 DFQATT, CDR2 SNEGSKA (reference sequence). The CDR3 contains 13 residues. J was trimmed by 3 bases and V by 6 bases; bases with no gene match: 7. DNA of the CDR3: TGCAGTGCCCCCTCCCAGGGGGACACTGAAGCTTTCTTT. Amino acid sequence: CSAPSQGDTEAFF.

This clonotype showed up many times. This chain uses TRBV4-3 with TRBJ2-1, with D possibly TRBD1 on 7 matching bases. CDR1 is LGHNA and CDR2 is YSLEER in the germline V gene. This CDR3 has 14 amino acids. V was clipped by 3 bases and J by 11 bases, with 17 bases between them. CDR3 in DNA: TGCGCCAGCAGCCAGGAGGGGGCACGTCAAAAGCAGTTCTTC. Translation: CASSQEGARQKQFF.

This clonotype was picked up a small number of times. The chain links TRBV10-2 to TRBJ1-5; a possible D gene is TRBD1 (5 bases). This CDR3 contains 14 residues. Germline loops: CDR1 WSHSY, CDR2 SAAADI. V gave up 7 bases and J gave up 4 bases, with 14 bases separating them. The CDR3 DNA is TGCGCCAGCACGGAGGGGCTCGCGAATCAGCCCCAGCATTTT. It yields the protein CASTEGLANQPQHF.

This clonotype occurred many times. The V call is TRBV20-1, the J call TRBJ1-5, with TRBD1 matching over 8 bases. This CDR3 spans 13 amino acids. The germline gives CDR1 DFQATT, CDR2 SNEGSKA (reference sequence). The J segment lost 9 bases and the V segment lost 4 bases, leaving 8 bases of the junction unmatched. CDR3 DNA sequence: TGCAGTGCTAAGGACAGGGAATACCCGCCCCAGCATTTT. Amino acids: CSAKDREYPPQHF.

This clonotype has only a few counts. The chain joins TRBV5-6 to TRBJ2-5; 7 positions agree with TRBD1. Germline trimming cut 0 bases from V and 6 bases from J; bases unmatched to any gene: 5. Per the germline V gene, CDR1 is SGHDT and CDR2 is YYEEEE. This CDR3 is built from 14 residues. Here the CDR3 DNA reads TGTGCCAGCAGCTTGGCGGCAGGGGGACAGACCCAGTACTTC. Translated, it gives CASSLAAGGQTQYF.